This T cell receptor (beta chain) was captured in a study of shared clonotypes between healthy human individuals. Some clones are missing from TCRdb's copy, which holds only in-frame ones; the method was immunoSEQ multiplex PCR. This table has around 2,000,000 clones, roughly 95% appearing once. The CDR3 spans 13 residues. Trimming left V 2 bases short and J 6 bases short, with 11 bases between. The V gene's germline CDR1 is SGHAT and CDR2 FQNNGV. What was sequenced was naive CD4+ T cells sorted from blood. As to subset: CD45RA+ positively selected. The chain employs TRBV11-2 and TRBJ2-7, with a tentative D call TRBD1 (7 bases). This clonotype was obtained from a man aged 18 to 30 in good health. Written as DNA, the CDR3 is TGTGCCAGCAGCTTATGGCAGGGGGGCGAGCAGTACTTC. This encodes CASSLWQGGEQYF.